The following is a T cell receptor (beta chain) sequence with its context. The source of the sample is a study of technical replicates of blood from several donors. The CDR3 has 16 residues. Germline assignment: CDR1 WNHNN and CDR2 SYGVQD (reference sequence). Unmatched junction bases numbered 8, after V lost 6 bases and J lost 7 bases. Repertoires were generated with immunoSEQ multiplex PCR, while TCRdb's copy carries only in-frame clones and drops some. The table includes about 93,000 clones, approximately 95% detected once. This clonotype originated in a human donor in good health. V and J are TRBV10-1 and TRBJ2-2; 13 nucleotides line up with TRBD2. Sequenced material: T cells isolated from PBMCs. The CDR3 is CASSYTSGGADGELFF. The CDR3, as DNA: TGCGCCAGCAGCTACACTAGCGGGGGGGCCGACGGGGAGCTGTTTTTT.